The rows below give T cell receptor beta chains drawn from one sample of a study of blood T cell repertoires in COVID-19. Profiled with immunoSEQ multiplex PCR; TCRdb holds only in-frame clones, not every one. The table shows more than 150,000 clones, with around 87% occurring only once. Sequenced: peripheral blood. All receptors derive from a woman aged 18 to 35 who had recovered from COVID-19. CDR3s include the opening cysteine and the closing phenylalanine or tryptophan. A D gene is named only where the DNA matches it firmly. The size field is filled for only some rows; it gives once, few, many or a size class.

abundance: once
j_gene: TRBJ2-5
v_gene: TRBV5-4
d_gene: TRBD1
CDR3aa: CASSATGETQYF
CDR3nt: TGTGCCAGCAGCGCGACAGGGGAGACCCAGTACTTC

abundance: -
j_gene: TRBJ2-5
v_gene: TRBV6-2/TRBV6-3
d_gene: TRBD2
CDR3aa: CASSGLAGIQETQYF
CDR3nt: TGTGCCAGCAGTGGACTAGCGGGGATACAAGAGACCCAGTACTTC

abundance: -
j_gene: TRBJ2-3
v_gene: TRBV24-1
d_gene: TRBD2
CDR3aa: CATSVLAGSTDTQYF
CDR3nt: TGTGCCACCAGTGTACTAGCGGGAAGCACAGATACGCAGTATTTT

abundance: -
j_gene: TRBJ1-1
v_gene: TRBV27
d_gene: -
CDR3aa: CASKSPERGTEAFF
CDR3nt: TGTGCCAGCAAGTCCCCAGAAAGGGGCACTGAAGCTTTCTTT

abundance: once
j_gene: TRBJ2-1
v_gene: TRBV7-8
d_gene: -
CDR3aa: CASSLVLPDEQFF
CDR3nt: TGTGCCAGCAGCTTAGTTCTCCCGGATGAGCAGTTCTTC

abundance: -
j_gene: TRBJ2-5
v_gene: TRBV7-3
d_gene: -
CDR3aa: CASSLGPGRETQYF
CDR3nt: TGTGCCAGCAGCTTGGGGCCCGGTCGGGAGACCCAGTACTTC

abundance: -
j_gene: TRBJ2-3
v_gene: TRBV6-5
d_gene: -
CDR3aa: CASGDTTDTQYF
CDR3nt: TGTGCCAGCGGGGACACTACAGATACGCAGTATTTT

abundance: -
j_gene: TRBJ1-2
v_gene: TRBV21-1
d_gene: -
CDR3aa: CASSPRRGQITNYGYTF
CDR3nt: TGTGCCAGCAGCCCTCGTCGGGGACAGATAACTAACTATGGCTACACCTTC

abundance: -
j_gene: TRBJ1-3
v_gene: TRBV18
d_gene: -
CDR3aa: CASSPPTLMDTIYF
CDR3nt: TGTGCCAGCTCACCACCGACTCTTATGGACACCATATATTTT

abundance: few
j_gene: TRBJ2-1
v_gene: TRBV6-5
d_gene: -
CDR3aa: CASSPRDAYNEQFF
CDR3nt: TGTGCCAGCAGCCCCCGAGATGCCTACAATGAGCAGTTCTTC

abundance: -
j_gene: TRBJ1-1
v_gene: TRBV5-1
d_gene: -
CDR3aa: CASSLALNTEAFF
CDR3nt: TGCGCCAGCAGCTTGGCATTGAACACTGAAGCTTTCTTT

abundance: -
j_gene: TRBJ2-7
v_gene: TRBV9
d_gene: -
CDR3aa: CASSVDHNYEQYF
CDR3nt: TGTGCCAGCAGCGTAGACCACAACTACGAGCAGTACTTC

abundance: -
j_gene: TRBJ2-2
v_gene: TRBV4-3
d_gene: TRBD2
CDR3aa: CASSQERGVLAGELFF
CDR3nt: TGCGCCAGCAGCCAGGAGCGGGGGGTATTGGCCGGGGAGCTGTTTTTT

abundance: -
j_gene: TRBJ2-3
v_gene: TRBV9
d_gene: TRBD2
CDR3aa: CASSAYAGTTISTDTQYF
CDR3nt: TGTGCCAGCAGCGCTTACGCCGGGACTACAATTAGCACAGATACGCAGTATTTT

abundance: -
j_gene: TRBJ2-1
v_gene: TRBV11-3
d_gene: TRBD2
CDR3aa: CASSSTSGLGNEQFF
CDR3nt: TGTGCCAGCAGCTCAACTAGCGGGTTAGGGAATGAGCAGTTCTTC

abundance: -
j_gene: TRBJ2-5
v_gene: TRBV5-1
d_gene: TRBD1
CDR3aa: CASSRQGFGPETQYF
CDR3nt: TGCGCCAGCAGCAGACAGGGGTTTGGCCCAGAGACCCAGTACTTC

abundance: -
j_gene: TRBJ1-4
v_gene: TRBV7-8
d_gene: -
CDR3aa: CASRTTAFNEKLFF
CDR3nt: TGTGCCAGCAGGACGACAGCCTTTAATGAAAAACTGTTTTTT

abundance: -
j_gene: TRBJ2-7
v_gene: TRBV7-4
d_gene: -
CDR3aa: CASSPQDEQYF
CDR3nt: TGTGCCAGCAGCCCACAGGATGAGCAGTACTTC

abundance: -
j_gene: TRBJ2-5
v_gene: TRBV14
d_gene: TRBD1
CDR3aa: CASSQDRVSETQYF
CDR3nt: TGTGCCAGCAGCCAGGACAGGGTCTCGGAGACCCAGTACTTC

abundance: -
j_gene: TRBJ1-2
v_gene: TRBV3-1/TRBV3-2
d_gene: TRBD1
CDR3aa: CASSERGTEHGYTF
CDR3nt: TGTGCCAGCAGTGAACGCGGGACAGAGCATGGCTACACCTTC

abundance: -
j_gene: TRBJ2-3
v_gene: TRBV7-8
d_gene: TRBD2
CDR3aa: CASSREATDTQYF
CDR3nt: TGTGCCAGCAGCCGGGAGGCCACAGATACGCAGTATTTT

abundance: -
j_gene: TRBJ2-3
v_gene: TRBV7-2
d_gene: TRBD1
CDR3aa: CASSSQGALDTQYF
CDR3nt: TGTGCCAGCAGCTCACAGGGGGCTCTCGATACGCAGTATTTT

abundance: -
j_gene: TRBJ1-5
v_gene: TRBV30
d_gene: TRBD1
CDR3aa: CAWSPGGGQPQHF
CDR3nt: TGTGCCTGGAGTCCAGGGGGAGGTCAGCCCCAGCATTTT

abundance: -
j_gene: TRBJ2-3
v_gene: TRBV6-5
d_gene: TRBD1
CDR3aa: CASSLDRGADTQYF
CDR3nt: TGTGCCAGCAGCTTGGACAGGGGTGCAGATACGCAGTATTTT

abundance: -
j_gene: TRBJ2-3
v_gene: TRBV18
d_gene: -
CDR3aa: CASSPVATTDTQYF
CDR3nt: TGTGCCAGCTCACCCGTAGCAACCACAGATACGCAGTATTTT

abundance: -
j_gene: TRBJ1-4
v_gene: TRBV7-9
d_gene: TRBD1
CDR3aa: CASSHDRAIEKLFF
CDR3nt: TGTGCCAGCAGCCACGACAGGGCAATTGAAAAACTGTTTTTT

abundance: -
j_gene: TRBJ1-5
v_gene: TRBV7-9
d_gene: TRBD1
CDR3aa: CASSPGTGVTFQPQHF
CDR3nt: TGTGCCAGCAGCCCCGGGACAGGGGTAACCTTTCAGCCCCAGCATTTT

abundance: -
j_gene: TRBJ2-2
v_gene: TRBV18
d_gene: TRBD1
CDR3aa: CASSPQGARTGELFF
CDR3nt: TGTGCCAGCTCACCACAGGGGGCGCGGACCGGGGAGCTGTTTTTT

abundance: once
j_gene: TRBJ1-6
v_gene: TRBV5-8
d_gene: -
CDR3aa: CASSLEQIAHNSPLHF
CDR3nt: TGTGCCAGCAGCTTGGAACAGATTGCGCATAATTCACCCCTCCACTTT

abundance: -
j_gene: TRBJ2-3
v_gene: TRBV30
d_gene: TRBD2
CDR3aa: CAWSDGLARTDTQYF
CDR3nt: TGTGCCTGGAGCGACGGACTAGCGAGGACAGATACGCAGTATTTT

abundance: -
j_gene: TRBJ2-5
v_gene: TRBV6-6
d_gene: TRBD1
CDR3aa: CASRTGGIGETQYF
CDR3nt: TGTGCCAGCCGGACAGGGGGTATAGGTGAGACCCAGTACTTC

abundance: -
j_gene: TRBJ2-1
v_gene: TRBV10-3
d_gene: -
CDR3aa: CAISESWRGPEQFF
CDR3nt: TGTGCCATCAGTGAGTCCTGGAGGGGGCCTGAGCAGTTCTTC

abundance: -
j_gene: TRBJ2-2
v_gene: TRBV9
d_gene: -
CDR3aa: CASSVNSQVIAPGELFF
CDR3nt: TGTGCCAGCAGCGTAAATTCGCAGGTCATCGCTCCCGGGGAGCTGTTTTTT

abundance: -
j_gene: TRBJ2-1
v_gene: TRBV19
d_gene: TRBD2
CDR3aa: CASSLLAVPYNEQFF
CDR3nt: TGTGCCAGTAGTCTACTAGCGGTTCCCTACAATGAGCAGTTCTTC